The 24 T cell receptor beta chains below come from one sample, sequenced in a study of T cell responses to AZD1222 COVID-19 vaccine. Sequencing used immunoSEQ multiplex PCR; TCRdb keeps in-frame clones, though not all of them. The table shows 170,000 or so clones, with 87% occurring only once. Source: peripheral blood, taken on day 0 of AZD1222 vaccination. The receptors were sampled from an adult in good health.

The rearrangement links TRBV7-9 to TRBJ1-1, with TRBD1 matching 7 bases. The CDR3 extends over 15 amino acids. V gave up 1 base and J gave up 4 bases; unmatched junction bases: 6. Germline V CDR1 and CDR2: SEHNR, FQNEAQ (reference sequence). The DNA for the CDR3 is TGTGCCAGCAGCTTAGGGAACAGGGGAGGCACTGAAGCTTTCTTT. Protein sequence: CASSLGNRGGTEAFF.

The chain combines TRBV5-1 with TRBJ2-1, with 7 positions matching TRBD2. The trim removed 0 bases at V and 2 bases at J, leaving 5 bases unmatched. Germline CDR1 and CDR2: SGHRS and YFSETQ. CDR3 length equals 16 residues. The CDR3 sequence is CASSLAGGRAYNEQFF. In nucleotides, the CDR3 is TGCGCCAGCAGCTTGGCCGGGGGGAGGGCCTACAATGAGCAGTTCTTC.

V is TRBV5-1 and J is TRBJ2-4; D is perhaps TRBD2 (6 bases). The CDR3 sequence is 15 residues long. Between the trimmed V and J ends, which lost 3 bases and 0 bases, there was a span of 10 bases. Per germline, CDR1 SGHRS and CDR2 YFSETQ. Written as DNA, the CDR3 is TGCGCCAGCAGCTACCTGGAGGGAGCCAAAAACATTCAGTACTTC. It specifies CASSYLEGAKNIQYF.

The sample holds a few counts of this clone. The chain uses TRBV6-5 and TRBJ2-7; D ambiguous. Germline loops: CDR1 MNHEY, CDR2 SVGAGI. CDR3 length: 15 amino acids. Trimming removed 0 bases at V and 6 bases at J, with 15 bases between. In DNA form, the CDR3 reads TGTGCCAGCAGTTACTCGGGCTTTGCAGGCGGCGAGCAGTACTTC. Its translation: CASSYSGFAGGEQYF.

This clone was found once. This sequence joins TRBV27 and TRBJ2-1; TRBD2 aligns across 9 bases. The V segment lost 1 base and the J segment 6 bases; nucleotides outside the gene matches: 13. CDR1 is MNHEY and CDR2 is SMNVEV in the germline V gene (reference sequence). This CDR3 has 18 amino acids. The CDR3 sequence: CASSLWRGGLADGNEQFF. The CDR3 DNA sequence: TGTGCCAGCAGTTTATGGCGGGGGGGGCTAGCGGATGGCAATGAGCAGTTCTTC.

The J gene is TRBJ2-1, the V gene TRBV7-9; 7 bases fit TRBD2. The CDR3 is made up of 17 amino acids. Germline V gene sequence: CDR1 SEHNR, CDR2 FQNEAQ (reference sequence). J gave up 5 bases and V 1 base, and 11 bases lay outside the gene matches. The CDR3 DNA sequence: TGTGCCAGCAGCTTAGATTGGGCTAGCGGAATTCACAATGAGCAGTTCTTC. This encodes CASSLDWASGIHNEQFF. The entire variable domain, with the rest obtained from reference TRBV7-9 and TRBJ2-1, is as follows: DTGVSQNPRHKITKRGQNVTFRCDPISEHNRLYWYRQTLGQGPEFLTYFQNEAQLEKSRLLSDRFSAERPKGSFSTLEIQRTEQGDSAMYLCASSLDWASGIHNEQFFGPGTRLTVL.

This clone has just a few counts. This chain links TRBV2 with TRBJ1-2; D call uncertain. From germline, CDR1 is SNHLY and CDR2 FYNNEI. V lost 7 bases to trimming and J lost 2 bases, with 14 bases between them. The CDR3 is 14 amino acids. CDR3 DNA sequence: TGTGCCAGCACCCGAAGCTTATGGAACTATGGCTACACCTTC. Translating it yields CASTRSLWNYGYTF.

The chain couples TRBV2 to TRBJ1-2, with TRBD1 matching over 9 bases. Looked up from germline, CDR1 is SNHLY and CDR2 is FYNNEI. The CDR3 sequence is 13 residues long. The trim removed 8 bases at V and 4 bases at J, leaving 5 bases unmatched. CDR3 sequence reads: CASGEDRGYGYTF. The DNA for the CDR3 is TGTGCCAGCGGGGAGGACAGGGGCTATGGCTACACCTTC.

This chain links TRBV24-1 with TRBJ2-2; D possibly matches TRBD1 or TRBD2 (5 bases each). The germline V gene has CDR1 KGHDR and CDR2 SFDVKD. V lost 6 bases and J lost 5, with 12 bases in between. This CDR3 is 14 amino acids long. The CDR3 protein is CATSRYGGTGELFF. CDR3 DNA: TGTGCCACCAGTCGATATGGGGGTACCGGGGAGCTGTTTTTT.

This chain connects TRBV6-5 to TRBJ2-7; D is uncertain. The CDR3 is made up of 16 amino acids. Trimming cost V 0 bases and J 2 bases, with 14 bases left between them. Germline lookup yields CDR1 MNHEY and CDR2 SVGAGI. CDR3 loop: CASSYSTVSLTYEQYF. The CDR3 nucleotides read TGTGCCAGCAGTTACTCGACGGTGAGCTTAACCTACGAGCAGTACTTC.

The V gene is TRBV5-1, the J gene TRBJ2-1; weak D call: TRBD2 (5 bases). V gave up 0 bases and J gave up 7 bases, with 11 bases separating them. CDR1 and CDR2 from the germline V gene are SGHRS and YFSETQ. CDR3 length: 14 residues. The CDR3 coding sequence is TGCGCCAGCAGCTTGGCCGATCCGGGGAATGAGCAGTTCTTC. Its translation: CASSLADPGNEQFF.

The rearrangement uses TRBV5-1 and TRBJ2-1; the match to TRBD2 covers 7 bases. The CDR3 runs to 15 residues. From germline, CDR1 is SGHRS and CDR2 YFSETQ. V shed 6 bases and J 0 bases; nucleotides not matched to a gene: 6. Written as DNA, the CDR3 is TGCGCCAGCAACCCCGGGACTAACTCCTACAATGAGCAGTTCTTC. Encoded protein: CASNPGTNSYNEQFF.

In this sample, this clone turned up once. DNA for the CDR3: TGTGCCAGCAGCCAAGTCTTACACCTAGGCTACACCTTC. It yields the protein CASSQVLHLGYTF. The chain couples TRBV3-1 (or the pseudogene TRBV3-2) to TRBJ1-2; D not certain. Trimming pared 1 base from V and 8 bases from J, leaving 11 bases between. CDR1 LGHDT and CDR2 YNNKEL come from the germline V gene (reference sequence). The CDR3 spans 13 residues.

The chain has TRBV14 and TRBJ2-1; D is unclear. Trimming removed 0 bases from V and 7 bases from J, with 16 bases in between. The CDR3 sequence is 16 residues long. CDR1 is SGHDN, CDR2 FVKESK, per germline. The CDR3 sequence is CASSQDPGPIRNEQFF. The CDR3 nucleotides read TGTGCCAGCAGCCAAGATCCGGGTCCTATAAGGAATGAGCAGTTCTTC.

This chain uses TRBV5-6 with TRBJ2-7; D perhaps matches TRBD1 (5 bases). V was shortened by 0 bases and J by 2 bases, with 9 bases between the two germline ends. The germline gives CDR1 SGHDT, CDR2 YYEEEE. This CDR3 is 14 amino acids long. CDR3 in amino acids: CASSLGQGPYEQYF. The CDR3 DNA is TGTGCCAGCAGCTTGGGCCAGGGCCCCTACGAGCAGTACTTC. Full variable domain (remainder filled in from reference TRBV5-6 and TRBJ2-7): DAGVTQSPTHLIKTRGQQVTLRCSPKSGHDTVSWYQQALGQGPQFIFQYYEEEERQRGNFPDRFSGHQFPNYSSELNVNALLLGDSALYLCASSLGQGPYEQYFGPGTRLTVT.

The genes are TRBV6-5 and TRBJ1-2; a weak D match, TRBD1 (5 bases). Germline V gene lookup returns CDR1 MNHEY and CDR2 SVGAGI. Trimming cost V 6 bases and J 4 bases, with 18 bases left between them. This CDR3 spans 15 amino acids. CDR3 bases: TGTGCCAGCAGCTTAACTTCCGGGGCCGGCTATGGCTACACCTTC. It encodes CASSLTSGAGYGYTF.

This chain joins TRBV5-1 and TRBJ2-7; perhaps TRBD2 as D (5 bases). CDR1 SGHRS and CDR2 YFSETQ come from the germline V gene. V was trimmed by 4 bases and J by 5 bases, leaving 22 bases between them. This CDR3 region has 16 residues. CDR3 protein: CASSHRASLGADEQYF. The CDR3 DNA is TGCGCCAGCAGCCACCGTGCTAGCCTGGGAGCGGACGAGCAGTACTTC.

The genes are TRBV7-8 and TRBJ2-7, with unresolved D. Germline values: CDR1 SGHVS, CDR2 FQNEAQ. The CDR3 has 13 residues. Trimming pared 4 bases from V and 6 bases from J, leaving 13 bases between. Here the CDR3 DNA reads TGTGCCAGCAGCTCCTATCCCTCTTCCGAGCAGTACTTC. This sequence encodes CASSSYPSSEQYF.

This clone was observed a handful of times. The chain joins TRBV5-8 to TRBJ1-6; 7 bases are shared with TRBD1. V was clipped by 4 bases and J by 2 bases; unmatched bases: 6. From germline, CDR1 is SGHTS and CDR2 YDEGEE. This CDR3 comprises 16 residues. The CDR3 here is CASSLTGRAYNSPLHF. The CDR3 DNA sequence: TGTGCCAGCAGCCTGACAGGGAGGGCCTATAATTCACCCCTCCACTTT.

The count of this clone is one. V is TRBV2 and J is TRBJ2-7; TRBD2 is a possible D gene (6 bases). Trimming took 9 bases from V and 5 from J, leaving 23 bases between them. The V gene's germline CDR1 is SNHLY and CDR2 FYNNEI. The CDR3 covers 15 residues. In nucleotides, the CDR3 is TGTGCCAGTAACCGCGGGACGGCGAGAGGACACGAGCAGTACTTC. Translation: CASNRGTARGHEQYF.

The V gene is TRBV9, the J gene TRBJ2-3; D not resolved. Trimming stripped 3 bases from V and 7 bases from J, with 12 bases between. Germline V CDR1 and CDR2: SGDLS, YYNGEE. The CDR3 has 13 amino acids. DNA for the CDR3: TGTGCCAGCAGCGCACAAACCCCAAATACGCAGTATTTT. Translation: CASSAQTPNTQYF.

J is TRBJ1-2 and V is TRBV2; D is undetermined. The V and J ends lost 5 bases and 0 bases respectively, with 10 bases between them. This CDR3 is built from 14 residues. The germline V gene has CDR1 SNHLY and CDR2 FYNNEI. The CDR3 DNA is TGTGCCAGCAGTAGAGGAAATACTAACTATGGCTACACCTTC. The encoded protein is CASSRGNTNYGYTF.

The chain links TRBV11-3 to TRBJ2-7; tentative D call: TRBD1 (6 bases). Germline values: CDR1 SGHNT, CDR2 YENEEA. The CDR3 is 15 residues long. V gave up 5 bases and J gave up 5 bases, with 19 bases separating them. CDR3 protein: CASSQSLRDNDEQYF. The CDR3 DNA reads as TGTGCCAGCAGCCAAAGCCTGAGGGACAACGACGAGCAGTACTTC.

The chain couples TRBV6-2 or TRBV6-3 to TRBJ2-1; D possibly corresponds to TRBD2 (5 bases). This CDR3 region has 17 residues. V was clipped by 2 bases and J by 1 base, with 15 bases between them. The germline V gene encodes CDR1 MNHEY and CDR2 SVGEGT. The CDR3 DNA follows: TGTGCCAGCAGTTACGTGCCGGTAGCGTCATCCTACAATGAGCAGTTCTTC. Translation gives CASSYVPVASSYNEQFF.